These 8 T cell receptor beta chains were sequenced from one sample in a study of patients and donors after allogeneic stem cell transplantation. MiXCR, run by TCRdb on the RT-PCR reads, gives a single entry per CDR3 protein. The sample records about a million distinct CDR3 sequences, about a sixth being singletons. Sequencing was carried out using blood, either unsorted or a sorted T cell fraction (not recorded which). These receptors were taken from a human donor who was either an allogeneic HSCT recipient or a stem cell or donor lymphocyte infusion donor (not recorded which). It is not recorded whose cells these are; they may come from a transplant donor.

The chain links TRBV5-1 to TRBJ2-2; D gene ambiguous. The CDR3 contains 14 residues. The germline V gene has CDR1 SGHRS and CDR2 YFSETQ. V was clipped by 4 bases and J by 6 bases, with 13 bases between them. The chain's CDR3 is CASSPPVSPGELFF. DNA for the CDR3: TGCGCCAGCAGCCCCCCGGTTTCGCCCGGGGAGCTGTTTTTT.

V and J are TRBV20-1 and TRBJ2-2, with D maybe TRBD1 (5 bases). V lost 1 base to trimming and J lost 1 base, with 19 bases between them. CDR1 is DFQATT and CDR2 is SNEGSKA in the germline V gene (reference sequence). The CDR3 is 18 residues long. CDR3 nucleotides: TGCAGTGCTAGAGCTCGGAAGGCCCGGCAGGGGAACACCGGGGAGCTGTTTTTT. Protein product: CSARARKARQGNTGELFF.

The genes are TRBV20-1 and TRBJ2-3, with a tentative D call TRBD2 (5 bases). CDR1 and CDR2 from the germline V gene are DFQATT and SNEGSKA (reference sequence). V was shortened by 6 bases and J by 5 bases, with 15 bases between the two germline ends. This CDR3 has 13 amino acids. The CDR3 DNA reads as TGCAGTGCCCCGATAGAGGGCGTAGATACGCAGTATTTT. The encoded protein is CSAPIEGVDTQYF.

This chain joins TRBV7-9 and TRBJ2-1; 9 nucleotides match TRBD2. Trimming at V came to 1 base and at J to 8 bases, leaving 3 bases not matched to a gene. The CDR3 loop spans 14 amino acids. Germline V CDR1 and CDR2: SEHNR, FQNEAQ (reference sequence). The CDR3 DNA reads TGTGCCAGCAGCTTAGACAGCGGGAGGTATGAGCAGTTCTTC. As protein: CASSLDSGRYEQFF.

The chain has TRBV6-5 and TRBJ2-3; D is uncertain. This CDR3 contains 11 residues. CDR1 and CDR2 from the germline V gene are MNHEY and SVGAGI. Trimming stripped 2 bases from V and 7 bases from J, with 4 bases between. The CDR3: CASSYIHTQYF. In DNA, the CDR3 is TGTGCCAGCAGTTACATTCATACGCAGTATTTT.

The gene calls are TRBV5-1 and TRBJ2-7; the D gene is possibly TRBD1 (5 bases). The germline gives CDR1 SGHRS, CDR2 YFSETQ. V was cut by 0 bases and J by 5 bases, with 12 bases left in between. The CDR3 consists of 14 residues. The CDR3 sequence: CASSLGDTRDEQYF. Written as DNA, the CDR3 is TGCGCCAGCAGCTTGGGTGACACCAGGGACGAGCAGTACTTC. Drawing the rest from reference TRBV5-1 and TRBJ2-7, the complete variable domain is KAGVTQTPRYLIKTRGQQVTLSCSPISGHRSVSWYQQTPGQGLQFLFEYFSETQRNKGNFPGRFSGRQFSNSRSEMNVSTLELGDSALYLCASSLGDTRDEQYFGPGTRLTVT.

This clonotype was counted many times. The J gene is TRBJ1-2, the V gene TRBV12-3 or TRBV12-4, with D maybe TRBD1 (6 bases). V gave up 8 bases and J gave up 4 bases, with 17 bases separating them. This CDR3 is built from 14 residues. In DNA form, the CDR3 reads TGTGCCAGCGGGGGCTGGGGCGGCACCTATGGCTACACCTTC. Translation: CASGGWGGTYGYTF.

The CDR3 loop is CSASEGGIIMPQHF. In nucleotides, the CDR3 is TGCAGTGCTAGTGAGGGTGGGATAATCATGCCCCAGCATTTT. This chain uses TRBV20-1 with TRBJ1-5; D call uncertain. Germline-derived CDR1 and CDR2 are DFQATT and SNEGSKA (reference sequence). The CDR3 has 14 residues. V was pared by 3 bases and J by 9 bases, with 18 bases between.